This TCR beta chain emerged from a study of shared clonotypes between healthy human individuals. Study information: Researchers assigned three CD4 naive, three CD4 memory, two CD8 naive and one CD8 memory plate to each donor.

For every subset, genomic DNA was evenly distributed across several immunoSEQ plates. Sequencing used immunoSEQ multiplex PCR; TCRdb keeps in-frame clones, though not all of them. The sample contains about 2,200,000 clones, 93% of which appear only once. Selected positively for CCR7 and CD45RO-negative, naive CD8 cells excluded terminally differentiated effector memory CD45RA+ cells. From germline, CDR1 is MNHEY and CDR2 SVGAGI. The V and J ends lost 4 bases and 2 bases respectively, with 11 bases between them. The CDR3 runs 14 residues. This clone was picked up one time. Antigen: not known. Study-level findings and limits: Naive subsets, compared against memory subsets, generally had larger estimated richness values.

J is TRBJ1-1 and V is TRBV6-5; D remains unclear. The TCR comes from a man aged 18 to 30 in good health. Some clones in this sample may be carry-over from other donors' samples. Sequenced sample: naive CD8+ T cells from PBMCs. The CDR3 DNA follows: TGTGCCAGCAGTTCCTACGGACTAAACACTGAAGCTTTCTTT. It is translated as CASSSYGLNTEAFF.